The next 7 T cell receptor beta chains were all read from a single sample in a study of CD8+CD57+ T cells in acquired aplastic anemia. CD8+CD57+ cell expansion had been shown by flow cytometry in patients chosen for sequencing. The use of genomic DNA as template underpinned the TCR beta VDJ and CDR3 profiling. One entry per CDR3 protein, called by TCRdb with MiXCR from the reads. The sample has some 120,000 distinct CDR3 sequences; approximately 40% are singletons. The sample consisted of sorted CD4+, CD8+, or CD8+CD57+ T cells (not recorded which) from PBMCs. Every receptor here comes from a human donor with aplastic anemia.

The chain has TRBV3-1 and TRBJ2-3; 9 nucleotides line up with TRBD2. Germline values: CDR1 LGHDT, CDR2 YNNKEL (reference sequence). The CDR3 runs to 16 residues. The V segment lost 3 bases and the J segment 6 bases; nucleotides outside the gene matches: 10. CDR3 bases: TGTGCCAGCAGCCATGTAAGTCTAGCGGGGTCGGATACGCAGTATTTT. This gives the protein CASSHVSLAGSDTQYF.

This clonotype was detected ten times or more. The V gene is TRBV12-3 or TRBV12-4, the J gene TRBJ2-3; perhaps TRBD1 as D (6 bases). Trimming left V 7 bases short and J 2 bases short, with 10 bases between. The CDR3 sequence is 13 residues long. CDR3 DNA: TGTGCCAGCACCCGGACAGCCACAGATACGCAGTATTTT. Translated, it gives CASTRTATDTQYF.

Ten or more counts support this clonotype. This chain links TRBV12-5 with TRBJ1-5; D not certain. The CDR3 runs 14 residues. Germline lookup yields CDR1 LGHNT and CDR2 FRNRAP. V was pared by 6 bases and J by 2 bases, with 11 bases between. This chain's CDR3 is CASGSGRGNQPQHF. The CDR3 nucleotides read TGTGCTAGTGGATCCGGACGGGGCAATCAGCCCCAGCATTTT. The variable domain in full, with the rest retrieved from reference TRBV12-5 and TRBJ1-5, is DARVTQTPRHKVTEMGQEVTMRCQPILGHNTVFWYRQTMMQGLELLAYFRNRAPLDDSGMPKDRFSAEMPDATLATLKIQPSEPRDSAVYFCASGSGRGNQPQHFGDGTRLSIL.

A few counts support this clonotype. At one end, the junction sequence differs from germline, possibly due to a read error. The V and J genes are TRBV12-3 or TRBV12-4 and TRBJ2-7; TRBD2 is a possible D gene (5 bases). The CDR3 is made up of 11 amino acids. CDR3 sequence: CASSGGYEQCF. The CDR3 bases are TGTGCCAGCAGCGGAGGCTACGAGCAGTGCTTC.

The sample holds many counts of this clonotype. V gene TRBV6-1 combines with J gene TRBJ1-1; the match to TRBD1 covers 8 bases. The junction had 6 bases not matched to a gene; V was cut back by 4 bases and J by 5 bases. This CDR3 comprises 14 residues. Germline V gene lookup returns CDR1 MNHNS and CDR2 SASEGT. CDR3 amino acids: CASSVQGAGTEAFF. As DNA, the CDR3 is TGTGCCAGCAGTGTTCAGGGGGCCGGGACTGAAGCTTTCTTT.

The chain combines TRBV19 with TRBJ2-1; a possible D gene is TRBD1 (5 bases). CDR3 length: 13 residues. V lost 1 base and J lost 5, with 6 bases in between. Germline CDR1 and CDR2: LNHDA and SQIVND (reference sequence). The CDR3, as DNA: TGTGCCAGTAGTATAGGACAGCACAATGAGCAGTTCTTC. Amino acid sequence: CASSIGQHNEQFF.

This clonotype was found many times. CDR3 coding DNA: TGTGCCAGTAGTGGGACAGGGGCTTCTGGGGCCAACGTCCTGACTTTC. Amino acid sequence: CASSGTGASGANVLTF. The rearrangement uses TRBV19 and TRBJ2-6; 10 nucleotides match TRBD1. The CDR3 loop spans 16 amino acids. Germline trimming cut 5 bases from V and 1 base from J; bases unmatched to any gene: 2. The germline CDR1 and CDR2 sequences are LNHDA and SQIVND (reference sequence).